The 17 T cell receptor beta chains presented below share a single source sample, sequenced in a study of blood T cells in healthy people across ages (dated by TCRdb to between 2015 and 2017). The method behind the library was 5' RACE. The sequencing machine was an Illumina HiSeq 2500. A second PCR of roughly 7 to 11 cycles was performed with a sample-barcoded 5' primer and a J-beta primer mix. Clones were called with MiXCR by TCRdb after fastp trimmed the public reads at Q25, and only in-frame beta chains were retained. Each CDR3 protein appears once, grouped with its most common genes and DNA. Recorded for this sample are about 1,400,000 distinct CDR3 sequences; approximately 60% of them occurred a single time. The ten largest clones take up roughly 6.3% of the sample. The sample was blood. Source of these receptors: a man younger than 35 in good health.

This clonotype appeared a single time. The chain joins TRBV20-1 to TRBJ2-1; tentative D call: TRBD2 (5 bases). There are 15 residues in the CDR3. Looked up from germline, CDR1 is DFQATT and CDR2 is SNEGSKA (reference sequence). V dropped 6 bases and J dropped 9 bases, with 24 bases sitting between them. CDR3 coding DNA: TGCAGTGCAGAACGAACTAGGGCTCTTCGGCTTGAGCAGTTCTTC. Translated, it gives CSAERTRALRLEQFF.

The chain links TRBV7-2 to TRBJ2-3, with a tentative D call TRBD2 (6 bases). Germline CDR1 SGHTA, CDR2 FQGNSA. The length of the CDR3 is 16 residues. V dropped 3 bases and J dropped 6 bases, with 19 bases sitting between them. CDR3 DNA sequence: TGTGCCAGCAGCTTCCCGGGACTGCCTGAGGCGGATACGCAGTATTTT. This gives the protein CASSFPGLPEADTQYF. The full variable domain, completed using reference TRBV7-2 and TRBJ2-3, is GAGVSQSPSNKVTEKGKDVELRCDPISGHTALYWYRQSLGQGLEFLIYFQGNSAPDKSGLPSDRFSAERTGGSVSTLTIQRTQQEDSAVYLCASSFPGLPEADTQYFGPGTRLTVL.

Only a few counts were recorded for this clonotype. This chain connects TRBV3-1 to TRBJ2-1, with no clear D. The CDR3 is 14 residues long. The V and J ends lost 6 bases and 6 bases respectively, with 15 bases between them. CDR1 LGHDT and CDR2 YNNKEL come from the germline V gene (reference sequence). CDR3: CASRRGYGSNEQFF. The CDR3, as DNA: TGTGCCAGCAGAAGAGGCTACGGCAGCAATGAGCAGTTCTTC.

The chain carries TRBV27 and TRBJ2-5, with D unresolved. The CDR3 runs 14 residues. V lost 1 base and J lost 5, with 11 bases in between. Germline V lookup: CDR1 MNHEY, CDR2 SMNVEV (reference sequence). CDR3 sequence: CASSLFLRAETQYF. In nucleotides, the CDR3 is TGTGCCAGCAGTTTATTCTTGAGAGCGGAGACCCAGTACTTC.

The rearrangement joins TRBV14 to TRBJ1-5; D gene uncertain. Trimming pared 0 bases from V and 7 bases from J, leaving 7 bases between. CDR1 is SGHDN and CDR2 is FVKESK in the germline V gene. The CDR3 extends over 13 amino acids. CDR3 protein: CASSQDSLQPQHF. For the CDR3, the DNA is TGTGCCAGCAGCCAAGATTCGTTACAGCCCCAGCATTTT.

The V and J genes are TRBV20-1 and TRBJ2-5; D remains ambiguous. The germline V gene has CDR1 DFQATT and CDR2 SNEGSKA (reference sequence). Trimming removed 5 bases from V and 0 bases from J, with 4 bases in between. The CDR3 contains 11 residues. The CDR3 is CSAGYQETQYF. The CDR3 DNA follows: TGCAGTGCTGGGTACCAAGAGACCCAGTACTTC.

This clonotype was observed a handful of times. J is TRBJ2-4 and V is TRBV20-1; 7 bases line up with TRBD1. The CDR3 loop spans 16 amino acids. Unmatched junction bases numbered 10, after V lost 5 bases and J lost 0 bases. Germline V gives CDR1 DFQATT, CDR2 SNEGSKA (reference sequence). The CDR3 protein is CSARDSFSIAKNIQYF. For the CDR3, the DNA is TGCAGTGCTCGGGACAGTTTCTCCATAGCCAAAAACATTCAGTACTTC.

The chain uses TRBV4-3 and TRBJ2-1; tentatively, D is TRBD2 (6 bases). V lost 7 bases to trimming and J lost 2 bases, with 18 bases between them. Germline V CDR1 and CDR2: LGHNA, YSLEER. This CDR3 has 16 residues. The CDR3 DNA is TGCGCCAGCACCCCGAAGCAGCGGGTAACCTACAATGAGCAGTTCTTC. Translated, it gives CASTPKQRVTYNEQFF.

The chain links TRBV12-3 or TRBV12-4 to TRBJ1-2, with D uncertain. This CDR3 spans 15 amino acids. The V end lost 5 bases, the J end lost 5 bases, and 18 bases lay between the germline ends. CDR3 loop: CASSPLTAGGYGYTF. The CDR3 coding sequence is TGTGCCAGCAGTCCCCTCACGGCCGGTGGGTATGGCTACACCTTC.

The table lists this clonotype with a few counts. This rearrangement joins TRBV29-1 to TRBJ2-3; D uncertain. This CDR3 is 12 amino acids long. CDR1 SQVTM and CDR2 ANQGSEA come from the germline V gene. V gave up 7 bases and J gave up 1 base, with 9 bases separating them. CDR3 sequence reads: CSAVTGTDTQYF. In DNA, the CDR3 is TGCAGCGCAGTAACCGGCACAGATACGCAGTATTTT.

This clonotype was seen once. The J gene is TRBJ2-2, the V gene TRBV20-1; 9 positions agree with TRBD2. Unmatched junction bases numbered 3, after V lost 6 bases and J lost 1 base. CDR1 is DFQATT and CDR2 is SNEGSKA in the germline V gene (reference sequence). There are 14 residues in the CDR3. CDR3 coding DNA: TGCAGTGCACTACTAGCGGGGAACACCGGGGAGCTGTTTTTT. As protein: CSALLAGNTGELFF.

This chain connects TRBV11-2 to TRBJ2-3; D perhaps matches TRBD2 (6 bases). This CDR3 comprises 15 residues. Trimming left V 5 bases short and J 0 bases short, with 12 bases between. Germline CDR1 and CDR2: SGHAT and FQNNGV. CDR3 coding DNA: TGTGCCAGCAGCGTCGTAGCGGCTAGCACAGATACGCAGTATTTT. Amino acid sequence: CASSVVAASTDTQYF.

The V call is TRBV7-2, the J call TRBJ2-5, with a possible D match to TRBD2 (6 bases). The CDR3 is made up of 15 amino acids. Trimming pared 1 base from V and 5 bases from J, leaving 14 bases between. Germline lookup yields CDR1 SGHTA and CDR2 FQGNSA. Here the CDR3 reads CASSLVPGSGETQYF. The CDR3, as DNA: TGTGCCAGCAGCTTAGTGCCCGGGAGCGGTGAGACCCAGTACTTC.

The chain employs TRBV18 and TRBJ1-5; tentatively, D is TRBD1 (5 bases). The CDR3 length is 16 residues. The germline V and J ends were trimmed by 4 bases and 2 bases, with 15 bases remaining between them. Germline lookup yields CDR1 KGHSH and CDR2 LQKENI. CDR3 DNA sequence: TGTGCCAGCTCACAACTCCAGGGTACCGGCAATCAGCCCCAGCATTTT. Translated: CASSQLQGTGNQPQHF.

A few counts support this clonotype. The chain carries TRBV4-1 and TRBJ2-1; 8 nucleotides line up with TRBD1. J was trimmed by 3 bases and V by 0 bases; bases with no gene match: 4. The germline V gene encodes CDR1 MGHRA and CDR2 YSYEKL. The CDR3 is made up of 16 amino acids. CDR3 residues: CASSQDFGQGYNEQFF. CDR3 DNA: TGCGCCAGCAGCCAAGACTTTGGACAGGGCTACAATGAGCAGTTCTTC.

The chain joins TRBV6-6 to TRBJ1-5; the match to TRBD1 covers 7 bases. V lost 6 bases, J lost 7 bases, and 15 bases stayed unmatched. Germline V gives CDR1 MNHNY, CDR2 SVGAGI (reference sequence). The CDR3 contains 16 residues. The CDR3: CASSHNITGARQPQHF. CDR3 sequence (DNA): TGTGCCAGCAGCCACAATATTACAGGGGCACGGCAGCCCCAGCATTTT.

V gene TRBV4-1 combines with J gene TRBJ2-1; D is ambiguous. CDR1 and CDR2 (germline): MGHRA, YSYEKL. The CDR3 contains 12 residues. Trimming left V 2 bases short and J 5 bases short, with 4 bases between. The CDR3: CASSQPDNEQFF. The CDR3 nucleotides are TGCGCCAGCAGCCAACCCGACAATGAGCAGTTCTTC.